Each of the 15 T cell receptor beta chains below was sequenced from the same sample in a study of blood T cell repertoires in COVID-19. The repertoire was sequenced with immunoSEQ multiplex PCR; TCRdb's copy has only in-frame clones and lacks some. The profile shows 330,000 or so clones, about nine tenths of them singletons. The sample taken for sequencing was PBMCs or T cells enriched from blood (not recorded which). These receptors all stem from a woman aged 25 to 39 who had been exposed to COVID-19.

The J gene is TRBJ2-7, the V gene TRBV5-1; 7 nucleotides match TRBD1. The ends lost 4 bases at V and 7 bases at J; junction bases unmatched: 11. Per the germline V gene, CDR1 is SGHRS and CDR2 is YFSETQ. The CDR3 contains 14 residues. CDR3 coding DNA: TGCGCCAGCAGCCCATGGACAGGCCGAGGGGAGCAGTACTTC. It translates to CASSPWTGRGEQYF. The whole variable domain, filled in from reference TRBV5-1 and TRBJ2-7, reads KAGVTQTPRYLIKTRGQQVTLSCSPISGHRSVSWYQQTPGQGLQFLFEYFSETQRNKGNFPGRFSGRQFSNSRSEMNVSTLELGDSALYLCASSPWTGRGEQYFGPGTRLTVT.

This clone was counted once. The chain is built from TRBV14 and TRBJ2-7; 7 bases match TRBD2. This CDR3 region has 14 residues. CDR1 and CDR2 (germline): SGHDN, FVKESK. J gave up 2 bases and V 3 bases, and 4 bases lay outside the gene matches. CDR3 DNA sequence: TGTGCCAGCAGCCATCTAGCGGCGACCTACGAGCAGTACTTC. This translates into CASSHLAATYEQYF.

The rearrangement uses TRBV30 and TRBJ2-5; D is perhaps TRBD2 (6 bases). The CDR3 length is 14 residues. V was shortened by 0 bases and J by 5 bases, with 13 bases between the two germline ends. Germline lookup yields CDR1 GTSNPN and CDR2 SVGIG (reference sequence). The CDR3 coding sequence is TGTGCCTGGAGTGTAGGACTAATCAGCGAGACCCAGTACTTC. The encoded protein is CAWSVGLISETQYF.

The rearrangement links TRBV20-1 to TRBJ2-5; 8 bases line up with TRBD2. Germline CDR1 reads DFQATT; CDR2 reads SNEGSKA (reference sequence). Unmatched junction bases numbered 10, after V lost 3 bases and J lost 1 base. The CDR3 is 16 residues long. CDR3 bases: TGCAGTGCTAGTATGTTAGCGGGGCCCTCCCAAGAGACCCAGTACTTC. Its protein product is CSASMLAGPSQETQYF.

The V and J genes are TRBV28 and TRBJ1-3; tentatively, D is TRBD1 (6 bases). The CDR3 runs to 15 residues. Deletions cut 4 bases from V and 2 bases from J, with 12 bases between. Germline lookup yields CDR1 MDHEN and CDR2 SYDVKM. CDR3 in DNA: TGTGCCAGCAGTTGGGGGCAGGGGACTGGAAACACCATATATTTT. It encodes CASSWGQGTGNTIYF.

The gene calls are TRBV11-2 and TRBJ1-2, with D possibly being TRBD1 (5 bases). CDR3 length: 16 amino acids. Between the trimmed V and J ends, which lost 5 bases and 6 bases, there was a span of 22 bases. CDR1 is SGHAT, CDR2 FQNNGV, per germline. The CDR3 protein is CASSETRVLSGDGYTF. Here the CDR3 DNA reads TGTGCCAGCAGCGAGACGAGGGTGTTATCGGGGGATGGCTACACCTTC.

This sequence joins TRBV30 and TRBJ2-1; 8 bases are shared with TRBD2. The length of the CDR3 is 15 residues. The junction had 5 bases not matched to a gene; V was cut back by 3 bases and J by 1 base. CDR1 is GTSNPN and CDR2 is SVGIG in the germline V gene (reference sequence). CDR3 nucleotides: TGTGCCTGGAGCGGAGCGGGAGAATCCTACAATGAGCAGTTCTTC. Translating gives CAWSGAGESYNEQFF.

The rearrangement joins TRBV19 to TRBJ1-5, with 7 bases that match TRBD1. The junction had 9 bases not matched to a gene; V was cut back by 4 bases and J by 0 bases. Germline lookup yields CDR1 LNHDA and CDR2 SQIVND (reference sequence). The CDR3 extends over 17 amino acids. The CDR3 sequence is CASSTTAGTVSNQPQHF. In nucleotides, the CDR3 is TGTGCCAGTAGTACCACCGCCGGGACAGTTAGCAATCAGCCCCAGCATTTT.

This sequence joins TRBV19 and TRBJ2-3; TRBD2 aligns across 10 bases. J lost 11 bases, V lost 5 bases, and 10 bases had no gene match. Germline CDR1 reads LNHDA; CDR2 reads SQIVND (reference sequence). The CDR3 is made up of 14 amino acids. The CDR3 loop reads CASSEGTSARRQYF. The DNA for the CDR3 is TGTGCCAGTAGTGAAGGGACTAGCGCTAGAAGGCAGTATTTT.

The J gene is TRBJ1-1, the V gene TRBV5-1, with a possible D match to TRBD1 (5 bases). The ends were cut back, 4 bases at V and 5 bases at J, with 18 bases in the middle. The germline CDR1 and CDR2 sequences are SGHRS and YFSETQ. CDR3 size: 15 residues. The chain's CDR3 is CASSPRDSSETEAFF. The CDR3 DNA reads TGCGCCAGCAGCCCGCGGGACTCCTCGGAGACTGAAGCTTTCTTT. The whole variable domain, remainder taken from reference TRBV5-1 and TRBJ1-1, is KAGVTQTPRYLIKTRGQQVTLSCSPISGHRSVSWYQQTPGQGLQFLFEYFSETQRNKGNFPGRFSGRQFSNSRSEMNVSTLELGDSALYLCASSPRDSSETEAFFGQGTRLTVV.

The V gene is TRBV7-3, the J gene TRBJ2-5; D call uncertain. The germline V gene encodes CDR1 SGHTA and CDR2 FQGTGA. This CDR3 is built from 15 residues. V was shortened by 0 bases and J by 3 bases, with 11 bases between the two germline ends. This chain's CDR3 is CASSLTGSPEETQYF. The CDR3 DNA is TGTGCCAGCAGCTTAACGGGCAGTCCCGAAGAGACCCAGTACTTC.

Only one count was recorded for this clone. CDR3: CASSSTNSYEQYF. The CDR3 DNA reads TGTGCCAGCAGCTCGACAAATTCCTACGAGCAGTACTTC. The chain carries TRBV5-8 and TRBJ2-7; no clear D gene. The CDR3 extends over 13 amino acids. Germline CDR1 SGHTS, CDR2 YDEGEE. V lost 3 bases, J lost 1 base, and 8 bases lay in between.

V is TRBV9 and J is TRBJ2-1, with 8 nucleotides matching TRBD2. With 2 bases clipped from V and 2 bases from J, the junction kept 6 bases outside the gene matches. CDR1 and CDR2 from the germline V gene are SGDLS and YYNGEE. The CDR3 length is 16 residues. CDR3 residues: CASSVGSGKPYNEQFF. CDR3 DNA sequence: TGTGCCAGCAGCGTGGGTAGCGGGAAGCCCTACAATGAGCAGTTCTTC.

This clone has a single count. J is TRBJ2-6 and V is TRBV18; D uncertain. The CDR3 has 14 amino acids. V dropped 6 bases and J dropped 4 bases, with 10 bases sitting between them. From germline, CDR1 is KGHSH and CDR2 LQKENI. The CDR3 loop reads CASSLGSGANVLTF. In DNA form, the CDR3 reads TGTGCCAGCTCCCTCGGGTCCGGGGCCAACGTCCTGACTTTC.

The chain has TRBV27 and TRBJ2-7; possible D gene TRBD1, 6 bases. Germline assignment: CDR1 MNHEY and CDR2 SMNVEV (reference sequence). This CDR3 is built from 14 residues. V was trimmed by 2 bases and J by 3 bases, leaving 11 bases between them. In nucleotides, the CDR3 is TGTGCCAGCAGTTTAAGCGACAGGAGCTACGAGCAGTACTTC. Its translation is CASSLSDRSYEQYF.